The T cell receptor beta chain under discussion was sequenced for a study of identical twins listed by TCRdb under 2016. For the study in its entirety: The study deep-sequenced TCR alpha and beta repertoires from monozygotic twins, unrelated adults of various ages and cord blood to test whether fetal clonotypes persist. To rule out contamination, replicate twin experiments were performed at different times with different library preparation protocols. Overall study results and their limits: Abundant cord blood beta clonotypes had fewer insertions, young adult naive repertoires showed a similar but weaker trend, and memory repertoires showed no such trend. Conclusions relied on cross-sectional statistical analysis, since the same donors could not be followed over many years. Recombination models systematically underestimated out-of-frame TCR alpha sharing in monozygotic twins but agreed with sharing between unrelated individuals. Invariant T cells such as MAIT and iNKT could partly confound zero-insertion analyses, although diverse VJ usage argued against such confounding for most clonotypes. The excess sharing between twins in beta out-of-frame sequences was weaker because fewer shared sequences reduced the signal-to-noise ratio. Out-of-frame TCR alpha sequences shared between twins showed an excess of low generation-probability sequences compared with coincidental sharing between unrelated individuals.

A remark on this clonotype: Its recognized antigen is unknown. Per-nucleotide qualities are absent, and no much larger clonotype sits a single base away.

Library preparation employed 5' RACE. The sequencer listed for this sample is Illumina HiSeq 2000. Template switching added a universal primer binding site, and the final cDNA carried a unique molecular identifier that allowed TCR cDNA molecules to be counted accurately. Specific primers in the conserved constant-segment region were used to synthesize first-strand cDNA for the TCR alpha and beta chains. To control for contamination, every cDNA library carried two barcodes: a SMART-Mk sample barcode plus Illumina barcodes. TruSeq adapter sequences and Illumina sample barcodes were added in two successive PCR steps. TCR alpha and beta cDNA libraries were sequenced on the Illumina HiSeq platform with custom primers. Under the source paper's analysis protocol: MiGEC processed the raw reads to extract unique molecular identifiers, while MiXCR was used to determine the CDR3 positions. For each individual, recombination models were inferred using an EM algorithm with the repgenHMM and IGoR tools. Shared clonotypes were analyzed with the tcR package in R, and sharing was normalized by the product of cloneset sizes. To study raw recombination free of thymic and clonal selection effects, out-of-frame nonproductive sequences were analyzed. The raw public reads went through TCRdb reprocessing: fastp at Q25, MiXCR clone calling, in-frame beta chains kept. Each CDR3 protein gets just one entry, which takes the most common genes and DNA from the rows behind it. TCRdb's processing, not the authors', yielded these V and J calls. For this sample the table gives about 660,000 distinct CDR3 sequences, of which over 8.5% were detected only once. The biggest ten clones account for around 0.98% of the sample.

Inclusive of the bounding cysteine and phenylalanine, the CDR3 is 12 residues long. Only the CDR3 part of the read is kept: 36 bases, read in frame from the first base. The germline V gene (reference sequence) specifies DFQATT as CDR1 and SNEGSKA as CDR2. Trimming takes 2 bases off V and 8 bases off J; junction bases not matched to a gene: 2. All donors were healthy Caucasians. The twin cohort consisted of three pairs of female monozygotic twins, all aged roughly 18 to 30 years. Peripheral blood mononuclear cells were the source from which RNA for the TCR libraries was isolated. The same data also contributed to another study, on yellow fever vaccine responses in identical twins. Taken from the second paper: According to the authors, in identical twins the way T cells responded to vaccination appeared partly convergent and partly personalized. In the study, vaccine-responding T cell clones were precisely tracked in identical twins.

The chain is encoded by TRBV20-1 joined to TRBJ2-3; the junction holds 9 bases that match TRBD2. Sequences were obtained from PBMCs. The TCR sequence derives from a woman aged 18-30 years in good health. The sequenced DNA is TGCAGTGCTAGACTAGCGGGGTCTACGCAGTATTTT. It codes for CSARLAGSTQYF.